Each of the 13 T cell receptor beta chains below was sequenced from the same sample in a study of CD8+CD57+ T cells in acquired aplastic anemia. TCR beta VDJ and CDR3 profiles were obtained from a genomic DNA template. In TCRdb, the reads were re-called with MiXCR into one record per CDR3 protein. The sample lists around 400,000 distinct CDR3 sequences, about 70% occurring once. Material: sorted CD4+, CD8+, or CD8+CD57+ T cells (not recorded which) from PBMCs. The source is a human donor in good health, serving as a control.

The CDR3 region is CATSGTGTGNTEAFF. For the CDR3, the DNA is TGTGCCACCAGTGGAACTGGAACAGGGAACACTGAAGCTTTCTTT. The chain employs TRBV24-1 and TRBJ1-1; D perhaps matches TRBD1 (5 bases). Germline V gene lookup returns CDR1 KGHDR and CDR2 SFDVKD. CDR3 length equals 15 residues. V gave up 5 bases and J gave up 1 base, with 13 bases separating them.

As to this clonotype: Mismatch with germline at one junction end may stem from a read error. CDR3 in DNA: TGCAGTGCCAGAGACTTTGGGGTTCACGTCTTC. Translating gives CSARDFGVHVF. The rearrangement uses TRBV20-1 and TRBJ2-1; D ambiguous. CDR3 size: 11 residues. From germline, CDR1 is DFQATT and CDR2 SNEGSKA (reference sequence).

The rearrangement uses TRBV5-4 and TRBJ2-7, with 11 positions matching TRBD1. V lost 4 bases, J lost 6 bases, and 6 bases stayed unmatched. The CDR3 totals 14 residues. Germline lookup yields CDR1 SGHNT and CDR2 YYREEE (reference sequence). In DNA form, the CDR3 reads TGTGCCAGCAGCGTCGGACAGGGGGCCCGCGAGCAGTACTTC. Protein sequence: CASSVGQGAREQYF. The complete variable domain, with remaining parts taken from reference TRBV5-4 and TRBJ2-7, reads ETGVTQSPTHLIKTRGQQVTLRCSSQSGHNTVSWYQQALGQGPQFIFQYYREEENGRGNFPPRFSGLQFPNYSSELNVNALELDDSALYLCASSVGQGAREQYFGPGTRLTVT.

V and J are TRBV29-1 and TRBJ2-5, with TRBD2 identical over 10 bases. Trimming cost V 7 bases and J 4 bases; bases outside gene matches: 3. The CDR3 runs 12 residues. The germline V gene encodes CDR1 SQVTM and CDR2 ANQGSEA. CDR3 residues: CSGASGGETQYF. Written as DNA, the CDR3 is TGCAGCGGAGCTAGCGGGGGAGAGACCCAGTACTTC. Variable domain in full (rest from reference TRBV29-1 and TRBJ2-5): SAVISQKPSRDICQRGTSLTIQCQVDSQVTMMFWYRQQPGQSLTLIATANQGSEATYESGFVIDKFPISRPNLTFSTLTVSNMSPEDSSIYLCSGASGGETQYFGPGTRLLVL.

The J gene is TRBJ2-3, the V gene TRBV7-2; D may correspond to TRBD1 or TRBD2 (5 bases each). CDR1 and CDR2 (germline): SGHTA, FQGNSA. CDR3 length: 14 amino acids. V was trimmed by 2 bases and J by 4 bases, leaving 10 bases between them. CDR3 loop: CASSLSMGADTQYF. Here the CDR3 DNA reads TGTGCCAGCAGCTTATCGATGGGGGCAGATACGCAGTATTTT. Together with reference TRBV7-2 and TRBJ2-3, the CDR3 gives the full variable domain: GAGVSQSPSNKVTEKGKDVELRCDPISGHTALYWYRQSLGQGLEFLIYFQGNSAPDKSGLPSDRFSAERTGGSVSTLTIQRTQQEDSAVYLCASSLSMGADTQYFGPGTRLTVL.

V is TRBV7-9 and J is TRBJ2-3, with 11 positions matching TRBD2. V shed 4 bases, J shed 8 bases, and the junction held 11 bases outside the gene matches. The CDR3 is 16 residues long. Germline lookup yields CDR1 SEHNR and CDR2 FQNEAQ (reference sequence). CDR3 amino acids: CASSSLASGGFATQYF. The CDR3 DNA is TGTGCCAGCAGCTCCTTGGCTAGCGGGGGGTTTGCTACGCAGTATTTT.

The CDR3 coding sequence is TGTGCCAGCAGCGTAGGCGTTAGCGGGGGGGAGACCCAGTACTTC. Protein: CASSVGVSGGETQYF. The genes are TRBV9 and TRBJ2-5; 10 bases line up with TRBD2. Germline loops: CDR1 SGDLS, CDR2 YYNGEE. J was trimmed by 5 bases and V by 0 bases; bases with no gene match: 4. The length of the CDR3 is 15 residues.

This clonotype was counted a few times. Just one base apart from a much larger clone, this may be a read error. The chain carries TRBV7-2 and TRBJ2-3; 9 bases are a match to TRBD2. Per the germline V gene, CDR1 is SGHTA and CDR2 is FQGNSA. The CDR3 is 17 amino acids. Losses at the gene ends were 5 bases for V and 2 bases for J; bases not matched to a gene: 11. For the CDR3, the DNA is TGTGCCAGCAGCCCACCCGTAGGCGGGGGGGTCACAGATACGCAGTATTTT. It encodes CASSPPVGGGVTDTQYF.

As to this clonotype: One junction end does not reproduce the germline sequence, and a read error may be involved. The chain carries TRBV7-2 and TRBJ2-3, with 7 bases that match TRBD2. Germline CDR1 is SGHTA and CDR2 is FQGNSA. CDR3 length: 14 amino acids. CDR3 nucleotide sequence: TGTGCCAGCAGCGTCGGGGGGAGCACAGGCGCACATACGTTT. Amino acids: CASSVGGSTGAHTF.

This clonotype showed up just once. At one boundary the junction diverges from the germline segment, which might be a read error. J is TRBJ2-2 and V is TRBV11-2, with D possibly TRBD2 on 5 matching bases. The CDR3 contains 12 residues. CDR1 is SGHAT, CDR2 FQNNGV, per germline. The CDR3 region is CASSLGTRKLFF. CDR3 sequence (DNA): TGTGCCAGCAGTTTAGGAACTAGGAAGCTGTTTTTT.

This clonotype was seen repeatedly, ten times or more. The chain combines TRBV6-6 with TRBJ1-5, with 9 bases matching TRBD1. The ends lost 1 base at V and 7 bases at J; junction bases unmatched: 14. The CDR3 contains 18 residues. Germline CDR1 and CDR2: MNHNY and SVGAGI (reference sequence). The CDR3 sequence: CASSYLGTGRFVNQPQHF. The CDR3 DNA follows: TGTGCCAGCAGTTACTTAGGGACAGGGCGTTTTGTTAACCAGCCCCAGCATTTT.

The chain combines TRBV6-5 with TRBJ1-3, with D possibly being TRBD1 (6 bases). This CDR3 is 17 amino acids long. Trimming removed 0 bases from V and 4 bases from J, with 16 bases in between. Germline CDR1 MNHEY, CDR2 SVGAGI. In DNA form, the CDR3 reads TGTGCCAGCAGTTACTCGAGGGGGGGCGCTTGGGGAAACACCATATATTTT. Translation gives CASSYSRGGAWGNTIYF.

This clonotype was counted many times. V gene TRBV2 combines with J gene TRBJ2-2; 7 positions agree with TRBD2. V was pared by 1 base and J by 8 bases, with 1 base of the junction left unmatched. CDR3 length equals 13 residues. Germline V lookup: CDR1 SNHLY, CDR2 FYNNEI. CDR3: CASSEERGGELFF. In nucleotides, the CDR3 is TGTGCCAGCAGTGAAGAGCGGGGTGGGGAGCTGTTTTTT.